The entry that follows covers one T cell receptor (beta chain) sequence. Its antigen remains unidentified. RNA transcripts served as the template for amplifying TCR beta CDR3 regions. The TCR CDR3 was amplified in a first-round RT-PCR using the HTBI primer set. TCRdb redid the calling of the multiplex PCR reads with MiXCR, one entry per CDR3 protein. The sample contains some 320,000 distinct CDR3 sequences, roughly 13% of which appear only once. The cohort's ophthalmopathy patients, a group with duration under 3 months, had a Clinical Activity Score of at least 3 and a NOSPECS grade of at least 4. Exclusion followed for patients with uncontrolled infection, other autoimmune disease, pregnancy or lactation. Using 9.5 to 10 ml of fresh peripheral blood, PBMCs were prepared. The data were taken from a study of T cells in Graves' hyperthyroidism and ophthalmopathy. Findings of the study overall: Ophthalmopathy and stable hyperthyroidism were told apart by a 13 V-J model.

CDR3 length: 13 residues. CDR1 and CDR2 from the germline V gene are DFQATT and SNEGSKA (reference sequence). V lost 6 bases, J lost 6 bases, and 12 bases lay in between. Material: blood. V gene TRBV20-1 combines with J gene TRBJ1-6, with TRBD1 as a possible D gene (5 bases). The TCR sequence derives from a woman in her thirties or forties with Graves' ophthalmopathy. The chain's CDR3 is CSAQGRGNSPLHF. The CDR3 DNA follows: TGCAGTGCCCAGGGCCGGGGTAATTCACCCCTCCACTTT.